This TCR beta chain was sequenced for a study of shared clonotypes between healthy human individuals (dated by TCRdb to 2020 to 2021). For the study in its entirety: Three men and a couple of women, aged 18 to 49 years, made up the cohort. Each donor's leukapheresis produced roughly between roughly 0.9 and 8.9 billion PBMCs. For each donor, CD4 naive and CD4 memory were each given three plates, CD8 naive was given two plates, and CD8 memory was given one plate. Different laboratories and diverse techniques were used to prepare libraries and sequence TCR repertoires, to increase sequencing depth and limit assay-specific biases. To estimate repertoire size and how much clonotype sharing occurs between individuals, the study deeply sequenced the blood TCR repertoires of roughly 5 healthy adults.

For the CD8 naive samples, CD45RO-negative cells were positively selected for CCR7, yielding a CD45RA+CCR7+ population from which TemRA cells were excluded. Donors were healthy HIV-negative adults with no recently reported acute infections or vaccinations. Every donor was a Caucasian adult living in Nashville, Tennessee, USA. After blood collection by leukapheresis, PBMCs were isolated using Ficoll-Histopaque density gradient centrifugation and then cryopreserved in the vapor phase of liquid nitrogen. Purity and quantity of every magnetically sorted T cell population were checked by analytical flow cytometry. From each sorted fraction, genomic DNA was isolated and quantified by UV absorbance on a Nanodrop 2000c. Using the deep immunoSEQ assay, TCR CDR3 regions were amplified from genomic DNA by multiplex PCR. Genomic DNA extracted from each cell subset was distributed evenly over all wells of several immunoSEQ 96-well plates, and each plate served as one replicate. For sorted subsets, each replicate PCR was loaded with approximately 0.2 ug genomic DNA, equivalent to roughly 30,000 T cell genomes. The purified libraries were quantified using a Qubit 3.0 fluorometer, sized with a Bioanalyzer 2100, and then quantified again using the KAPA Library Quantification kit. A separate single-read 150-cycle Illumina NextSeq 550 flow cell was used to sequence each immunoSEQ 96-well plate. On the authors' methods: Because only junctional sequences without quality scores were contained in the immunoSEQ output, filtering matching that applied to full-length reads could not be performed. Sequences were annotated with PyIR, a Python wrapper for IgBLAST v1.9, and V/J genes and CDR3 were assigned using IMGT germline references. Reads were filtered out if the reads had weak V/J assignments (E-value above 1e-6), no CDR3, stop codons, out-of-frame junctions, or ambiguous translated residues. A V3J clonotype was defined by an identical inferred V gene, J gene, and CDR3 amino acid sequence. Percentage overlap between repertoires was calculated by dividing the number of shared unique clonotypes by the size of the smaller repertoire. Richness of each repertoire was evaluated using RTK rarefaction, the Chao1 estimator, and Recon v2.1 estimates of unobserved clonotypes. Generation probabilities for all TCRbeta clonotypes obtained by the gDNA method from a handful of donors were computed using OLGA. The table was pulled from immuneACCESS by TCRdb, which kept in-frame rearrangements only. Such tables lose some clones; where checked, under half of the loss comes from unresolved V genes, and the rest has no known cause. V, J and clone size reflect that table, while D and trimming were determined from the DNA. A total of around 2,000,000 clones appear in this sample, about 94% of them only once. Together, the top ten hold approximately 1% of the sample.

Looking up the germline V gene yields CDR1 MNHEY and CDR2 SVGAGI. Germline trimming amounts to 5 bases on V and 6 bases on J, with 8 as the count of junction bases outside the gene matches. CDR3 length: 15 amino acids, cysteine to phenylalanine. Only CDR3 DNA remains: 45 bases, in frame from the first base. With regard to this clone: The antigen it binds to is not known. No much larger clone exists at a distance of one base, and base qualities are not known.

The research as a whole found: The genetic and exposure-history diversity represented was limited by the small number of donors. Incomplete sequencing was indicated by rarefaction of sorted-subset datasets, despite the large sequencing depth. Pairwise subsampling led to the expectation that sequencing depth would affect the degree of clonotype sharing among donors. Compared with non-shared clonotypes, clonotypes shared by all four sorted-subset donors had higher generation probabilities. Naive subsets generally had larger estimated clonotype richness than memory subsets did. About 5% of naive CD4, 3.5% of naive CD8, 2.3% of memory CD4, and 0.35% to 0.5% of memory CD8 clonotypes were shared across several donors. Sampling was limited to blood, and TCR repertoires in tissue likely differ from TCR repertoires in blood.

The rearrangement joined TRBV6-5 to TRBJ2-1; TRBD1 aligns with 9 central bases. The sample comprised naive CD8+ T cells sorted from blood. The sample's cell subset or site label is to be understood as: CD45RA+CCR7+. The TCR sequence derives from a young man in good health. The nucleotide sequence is TGTGCCAGCAGTAGCGGGGACAGGGTCTCCAATGAGCAGTTCTTC. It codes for CASSSGDRVSNEQFF.